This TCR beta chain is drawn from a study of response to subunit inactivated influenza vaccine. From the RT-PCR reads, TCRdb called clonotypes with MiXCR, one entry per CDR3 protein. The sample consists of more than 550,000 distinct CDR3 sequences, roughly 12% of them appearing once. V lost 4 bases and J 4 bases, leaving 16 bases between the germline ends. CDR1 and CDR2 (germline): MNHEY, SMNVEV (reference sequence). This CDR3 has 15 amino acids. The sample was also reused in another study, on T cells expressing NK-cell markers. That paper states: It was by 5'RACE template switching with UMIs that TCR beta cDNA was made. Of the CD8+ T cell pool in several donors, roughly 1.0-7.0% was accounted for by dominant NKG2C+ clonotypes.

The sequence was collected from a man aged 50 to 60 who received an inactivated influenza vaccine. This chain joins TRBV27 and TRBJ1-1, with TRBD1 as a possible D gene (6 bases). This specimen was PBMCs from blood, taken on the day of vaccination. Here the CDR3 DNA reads TGTGCCAGCAGTTCCAACAGGGTTGTGGCCACTGAAGCTTTCTTT. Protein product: CASSSNRVVATEAFF.